This paragraph covers one T cell receptor (beta chain) sequence. Germline assignment: CDR1 MNHNS and CDR2 SASEGT. The CDR3 contains 15 residues. J was trimmed by 3 bases and V by 3 bases; bases with no gene match: 6. The sample originates from a study of long-term antiretroviral therapy in people with HIV. Researchers secured at least one pre-ART and at least two post-ART PBMC samples from each donor. Version v3.0 of the immunoSEQ assay was performed at survey level. Method: immunoSEQ multiplex PCR; TCRdb's copy keeps in-frame clones and lacks some. The sample lists 7,000 or so clones, under 85% occurring once.

The receptor was isolated from a man between 35 and 55 years old with HIV. The starting material was unsorted PBMCs, obtained 0.2 years after starting antiretroviral therapy. The chain carries TRBV6-1 and TRBJ2-7; 9 bases fit TRBD1. CDR3 DNA: TGTGCCAGCAGTGAGGCGGACAGGGGTGGCTACGAGCAGTACTTC. Amino acids: CASSEADRGGYEQYF.